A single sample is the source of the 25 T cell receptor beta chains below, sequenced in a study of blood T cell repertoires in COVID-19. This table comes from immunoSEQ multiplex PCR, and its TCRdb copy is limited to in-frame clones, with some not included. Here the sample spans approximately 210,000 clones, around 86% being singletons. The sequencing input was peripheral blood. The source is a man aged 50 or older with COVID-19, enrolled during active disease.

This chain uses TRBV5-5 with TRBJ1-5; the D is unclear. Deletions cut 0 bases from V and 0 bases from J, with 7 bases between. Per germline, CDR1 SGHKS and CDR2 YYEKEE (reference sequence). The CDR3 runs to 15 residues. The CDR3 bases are TGTGCCAGCAGCTTGGACAGCTATAGCAATCAGCCCCAGCATTTT. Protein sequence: CASSLDSYSNQPQHF.

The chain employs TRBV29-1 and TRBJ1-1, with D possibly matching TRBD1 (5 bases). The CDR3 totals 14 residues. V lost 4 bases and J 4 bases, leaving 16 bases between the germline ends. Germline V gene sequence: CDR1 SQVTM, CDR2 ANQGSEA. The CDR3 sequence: CSVGLPSGGTEAFF. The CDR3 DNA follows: TGCAGCGTTGGCCTCCCCTCGGGGGGCACTGAAGCTTTCTTT.

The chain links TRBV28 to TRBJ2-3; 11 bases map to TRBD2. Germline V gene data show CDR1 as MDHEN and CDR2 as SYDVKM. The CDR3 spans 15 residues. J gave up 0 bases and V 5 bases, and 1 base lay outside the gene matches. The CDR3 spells CASSGLAGSTDTQYF. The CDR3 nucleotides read TGTGCCAGCAGTGGACTAGCGGGCAGCACAGATACGCAGTATTTT.

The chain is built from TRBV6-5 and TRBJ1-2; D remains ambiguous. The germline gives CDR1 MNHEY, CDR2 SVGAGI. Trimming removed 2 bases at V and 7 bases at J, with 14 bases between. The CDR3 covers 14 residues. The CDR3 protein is CASSYTGELSGYTF. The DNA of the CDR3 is TGTGCCAGCAGTTACACGGGAGAGTTGAGTGGCTACACCTTC.

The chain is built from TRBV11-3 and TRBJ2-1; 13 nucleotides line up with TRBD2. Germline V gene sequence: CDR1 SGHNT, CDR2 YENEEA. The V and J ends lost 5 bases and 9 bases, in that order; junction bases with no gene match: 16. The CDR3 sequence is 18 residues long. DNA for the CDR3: TGTGCCAGCAGCAAGGGTGGGTTACTAGCGGGAGGGCCGAGTGAGCAGTTCTTC. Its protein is CASSKGGLLAGGPSEQFF.

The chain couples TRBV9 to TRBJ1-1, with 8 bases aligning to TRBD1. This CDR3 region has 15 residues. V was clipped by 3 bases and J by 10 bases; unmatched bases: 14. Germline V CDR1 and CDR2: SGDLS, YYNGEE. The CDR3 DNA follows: TGTGCCAGCAGCGAAGGGACAGGCGGGACTCGGGTAGCTTTCTTT. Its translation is CASSEGTGGTRVAFF.

The CDR3 DNA reads as TGCGCCAGCAGCCAAGATAACACCTCTGGAAACACCATATATTTT. This gives the protein CASSQDNTSGNTIYF. The rearrangement links TRBV4-1 to TRBJ1-3, with unresolved D. The V and J ends lost 0 bases and 0 bases respectively, with 6 bases between them. The length of the CDR3 is 15 residues. Germline CDR1 reads MGHRA; CDR2 reads YSYEKL.

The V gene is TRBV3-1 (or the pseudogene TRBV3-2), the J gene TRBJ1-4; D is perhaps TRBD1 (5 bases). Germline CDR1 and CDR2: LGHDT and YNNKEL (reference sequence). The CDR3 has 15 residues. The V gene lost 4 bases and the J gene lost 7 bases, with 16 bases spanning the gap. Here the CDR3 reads CASSRTGAGGEKLFF. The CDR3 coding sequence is TGTGCCAGCAGCCGTACAGGAGCGGGAGGTGAAAAACTGTTTTTT.

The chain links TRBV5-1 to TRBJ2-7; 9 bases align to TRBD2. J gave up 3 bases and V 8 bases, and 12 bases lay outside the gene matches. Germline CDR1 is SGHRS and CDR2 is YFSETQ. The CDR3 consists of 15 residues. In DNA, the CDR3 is TGCGCCAGTACCATAGCGGGAGTTGGGGTCTACGAGCAGTACTTC. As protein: CASTIAGVGVYEQYF. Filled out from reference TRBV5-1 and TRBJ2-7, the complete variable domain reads KAGVTQTPRYLIKTRGQQVTLSCSPISGHRSVSWYQQTPGQGLQFLFEYFSETQRNKGNFPGRFSGRQFSNSRSEMNVSTLELGDSALYLCASTIAGVGVYEQYFGPGTRLTVT.

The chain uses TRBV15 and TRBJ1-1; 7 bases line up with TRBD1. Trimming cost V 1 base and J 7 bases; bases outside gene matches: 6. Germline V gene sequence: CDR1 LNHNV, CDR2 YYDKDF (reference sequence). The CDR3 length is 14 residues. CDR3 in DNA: TGTGCCACCAGCAGAGGAGGGGGCAGTGGTGAAGCTTTCTTT. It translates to CATSRGGGSGEAFF.

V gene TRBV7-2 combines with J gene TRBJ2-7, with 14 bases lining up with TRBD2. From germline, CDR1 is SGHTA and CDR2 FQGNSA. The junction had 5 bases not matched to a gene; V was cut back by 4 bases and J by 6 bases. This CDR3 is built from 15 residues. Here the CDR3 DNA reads TGTGCCAGCAGCTCGACTAGCGGGAGGGCGGGCGAGCAGTACTTC. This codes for CASSSTSGRAGEQYF.

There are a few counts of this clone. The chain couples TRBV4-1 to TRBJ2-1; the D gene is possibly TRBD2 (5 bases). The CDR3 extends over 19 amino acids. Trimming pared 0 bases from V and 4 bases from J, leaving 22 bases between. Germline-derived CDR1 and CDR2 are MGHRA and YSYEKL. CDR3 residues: CASSQDGGAVAGWYNEQFF. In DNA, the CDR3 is TGCGCCAGCAGCCAAGATGGCGGTGCGGTGGCGGGCTGGTACAATGAGCAGTTCTTC.

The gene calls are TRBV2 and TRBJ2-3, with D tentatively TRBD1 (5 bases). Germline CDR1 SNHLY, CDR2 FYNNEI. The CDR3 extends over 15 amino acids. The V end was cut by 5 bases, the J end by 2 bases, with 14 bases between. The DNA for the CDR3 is TGTGCCAGCAGTCCCCCCGGACATGTCACAGATACGCAGTATTTT. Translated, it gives CASSPPGHVTDTQYF.

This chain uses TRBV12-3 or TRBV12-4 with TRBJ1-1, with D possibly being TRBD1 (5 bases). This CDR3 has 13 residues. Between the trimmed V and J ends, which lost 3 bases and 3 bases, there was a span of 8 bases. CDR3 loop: CASSLRGYTEAFF. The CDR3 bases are TGTGCCAGCAGTTTGCGGGGGTACACTGAAGCTTTCTTT.

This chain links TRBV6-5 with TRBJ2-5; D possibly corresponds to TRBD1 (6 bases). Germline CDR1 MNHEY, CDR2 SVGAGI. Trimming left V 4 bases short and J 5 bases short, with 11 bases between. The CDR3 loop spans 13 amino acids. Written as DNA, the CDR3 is TGTGCCAGCAGTTTAACAGGGCTGGAGACCCAGTACTTC. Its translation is CASSLTGLETQYF.

Written as DNA, the CDR3 is TGTGCCAGTAGTTCCGGGACAGGGATGTACGATGAGCAGTTCTTC. Translating gives CASSSGTGMYDEQFF. The chain joins TRBV19 to TRBJ2-1; 9 bases agree with TRBD1. V lost 5 bases and J lost 8; bases outside the gene matches: 10. The CDR3 loop spans 15 amino acids. The germline gives CDR1 LNHDA, CDR2 SQIVND (reference sequence).

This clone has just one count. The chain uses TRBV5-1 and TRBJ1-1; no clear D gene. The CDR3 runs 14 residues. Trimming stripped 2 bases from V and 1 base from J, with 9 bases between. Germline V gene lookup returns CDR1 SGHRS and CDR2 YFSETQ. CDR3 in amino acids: CASSLHRGNTEAFF. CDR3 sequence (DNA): TGCGCCAGCAGCTTACACCGGGGGAACACTGAAGCTTTCTTT.

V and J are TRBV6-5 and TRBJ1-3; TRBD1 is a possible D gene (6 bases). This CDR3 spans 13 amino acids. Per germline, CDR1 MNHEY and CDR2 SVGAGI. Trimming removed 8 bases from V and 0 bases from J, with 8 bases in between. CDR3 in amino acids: CASGTTSGNTIYF. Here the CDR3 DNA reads TGTGCCAGCGGGACAACCTCTGGAAACACCATATATTTT.

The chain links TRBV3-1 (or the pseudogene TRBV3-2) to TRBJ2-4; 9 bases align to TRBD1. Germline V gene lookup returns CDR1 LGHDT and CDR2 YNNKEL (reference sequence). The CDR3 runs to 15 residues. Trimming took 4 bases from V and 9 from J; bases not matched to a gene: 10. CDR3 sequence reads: CASSLKGTGRSIQYF. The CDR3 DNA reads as TGTGCCAGCAGCCTCAAAGGGACAGGGAGAAGCATTCAGTACTTC.

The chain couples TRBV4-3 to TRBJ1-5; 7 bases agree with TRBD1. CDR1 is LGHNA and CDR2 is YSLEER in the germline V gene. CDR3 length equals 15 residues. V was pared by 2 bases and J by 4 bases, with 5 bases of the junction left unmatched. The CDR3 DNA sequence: TGCGCCAGCAGCCAAACGACAGGGAATAATCAGCCCCAGCATTTT. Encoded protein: CASSQTTGNNQPQHF.

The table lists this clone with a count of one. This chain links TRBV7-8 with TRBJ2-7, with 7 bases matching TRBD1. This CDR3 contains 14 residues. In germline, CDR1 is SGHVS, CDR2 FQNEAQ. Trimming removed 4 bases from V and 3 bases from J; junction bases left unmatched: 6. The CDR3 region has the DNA TGTGCCAGCAGCTCCCCGACAGGGATCTACGAGCAGTACTTC. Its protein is CASSSPTGIYEQYF.

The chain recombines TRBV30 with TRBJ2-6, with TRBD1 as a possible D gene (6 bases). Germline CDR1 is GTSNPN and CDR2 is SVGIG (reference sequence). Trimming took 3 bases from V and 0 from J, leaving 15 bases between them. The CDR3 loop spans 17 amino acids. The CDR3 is CAWRGAGAVSGANVLTF. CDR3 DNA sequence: TGTGCCTGGAGGGGGGCAGGGGCCGTCTCTGGGGCCAACGTCCTGACTTTC.

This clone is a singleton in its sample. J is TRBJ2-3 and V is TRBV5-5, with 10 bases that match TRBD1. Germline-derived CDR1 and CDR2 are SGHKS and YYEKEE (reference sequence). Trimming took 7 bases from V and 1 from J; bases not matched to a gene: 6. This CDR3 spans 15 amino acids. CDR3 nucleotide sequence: TGTGCCAGCGGCTCCGGGACAGGGGGCACAGATACGCAGTATTTT. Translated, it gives CASGSGTGGTDTQYF.

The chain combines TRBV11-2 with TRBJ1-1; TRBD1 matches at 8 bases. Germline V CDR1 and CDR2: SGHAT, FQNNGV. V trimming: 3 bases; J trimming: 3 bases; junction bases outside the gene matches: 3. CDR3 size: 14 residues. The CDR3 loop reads CASSLGTGHTEAFF. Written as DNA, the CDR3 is TGTGCCAGCAGCTTGGGGACAGGACACACTGAAGCTTTCTTT.

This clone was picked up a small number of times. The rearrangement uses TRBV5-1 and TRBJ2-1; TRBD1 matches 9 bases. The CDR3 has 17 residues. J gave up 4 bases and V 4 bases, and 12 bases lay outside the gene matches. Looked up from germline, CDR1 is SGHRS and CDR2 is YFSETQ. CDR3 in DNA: TGCGCCAGCAGCCCGGGACAGGGATCGGGGGAGTACAATGAGCAGTTCTTC. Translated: CASSPGQGSGEYNEQFF. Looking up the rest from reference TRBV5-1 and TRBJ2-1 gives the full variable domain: KAGVTQTPRYLIKTRGQQVTLSCSPISGHRSVSWYQQTPGQGLQFLFEYFSETQRNKGNFPGRFSGRQFSNSRSEMNVSTLELGDSALYLCASSPGQGSGEYNEQFFGPGTRLTVL.